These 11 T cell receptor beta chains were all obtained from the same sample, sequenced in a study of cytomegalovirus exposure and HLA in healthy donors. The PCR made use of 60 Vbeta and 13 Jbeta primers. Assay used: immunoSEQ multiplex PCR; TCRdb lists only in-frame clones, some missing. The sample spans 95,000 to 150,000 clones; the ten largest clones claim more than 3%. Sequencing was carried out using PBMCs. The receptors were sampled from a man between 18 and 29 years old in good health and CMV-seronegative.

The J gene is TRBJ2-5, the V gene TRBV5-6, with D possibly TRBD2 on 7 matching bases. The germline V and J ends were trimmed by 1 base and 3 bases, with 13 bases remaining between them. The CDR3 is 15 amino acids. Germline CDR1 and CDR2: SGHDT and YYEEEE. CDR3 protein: CASSLLGGGEETQYF. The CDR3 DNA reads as TGTGCCAGCAGCTTGTTAGGGGGAGGGGAAGAGACCCAGTACTTC. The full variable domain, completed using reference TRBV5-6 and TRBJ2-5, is DAGVTQSPTHLIKTRGQQVTLRCSPKSGHDTVSWYQQALGQGPQFIFQYYEEEERQRGNFPDRFSGHQFPNYSSELNVNALLLGDSALYLCASSLLGGGEETQYFGPGTRLLVL.

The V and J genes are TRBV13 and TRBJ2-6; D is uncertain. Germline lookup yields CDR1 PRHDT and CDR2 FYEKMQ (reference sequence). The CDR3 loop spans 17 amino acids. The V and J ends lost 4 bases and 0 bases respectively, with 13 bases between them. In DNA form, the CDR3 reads TGTGCCAGCAGCTCCGGATTGACTTCCTCTGGGGCCAACGTCCTGACTTTC. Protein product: CASSSGLTSSGANVLTF.

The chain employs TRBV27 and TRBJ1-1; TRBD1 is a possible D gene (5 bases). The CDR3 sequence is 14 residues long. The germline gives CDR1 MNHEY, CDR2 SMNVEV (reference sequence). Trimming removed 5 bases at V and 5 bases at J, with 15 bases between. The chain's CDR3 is CASSPRGGDTEAFF. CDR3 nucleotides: TGTGCCAGCAGTCCACGGGGGGGAGATACTGAAGCTTTCTTT.

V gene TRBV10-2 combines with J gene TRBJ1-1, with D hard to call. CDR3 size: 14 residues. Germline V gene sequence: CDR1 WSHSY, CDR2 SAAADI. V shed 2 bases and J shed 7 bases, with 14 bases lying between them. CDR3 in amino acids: CASSEPRGPFEAFF. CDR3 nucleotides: TGCGCCAGCAGTGAGCCCAGAGGGCCGTTTGAAGCTTTCTTT.

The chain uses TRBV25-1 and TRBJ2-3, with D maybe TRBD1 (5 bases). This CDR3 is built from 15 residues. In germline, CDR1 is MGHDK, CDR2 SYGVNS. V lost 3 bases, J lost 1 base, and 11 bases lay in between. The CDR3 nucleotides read TGTGCCAGCAGTGATTTCGGCAGGGGCACAGATACGCAGTATTTT. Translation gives CASSDFGRGTDTQYF.

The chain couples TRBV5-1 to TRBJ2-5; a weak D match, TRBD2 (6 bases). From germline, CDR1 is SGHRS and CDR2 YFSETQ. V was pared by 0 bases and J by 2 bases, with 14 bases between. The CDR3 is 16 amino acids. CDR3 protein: CASSLAPGDLQETQYF. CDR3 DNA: TGCGCCAGCAGCTTGGCTCCGGGGGATTTACAAGAGACCCAGTACTTC.

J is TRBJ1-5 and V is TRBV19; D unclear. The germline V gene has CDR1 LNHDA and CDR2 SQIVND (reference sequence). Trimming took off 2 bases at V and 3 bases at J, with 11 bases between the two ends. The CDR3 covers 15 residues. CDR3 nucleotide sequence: TGTGCCAGTAGTATACGGTCCAGGAACAATCAGCCCCAGCATTTT. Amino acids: CASSIRSRNNQPQHF.

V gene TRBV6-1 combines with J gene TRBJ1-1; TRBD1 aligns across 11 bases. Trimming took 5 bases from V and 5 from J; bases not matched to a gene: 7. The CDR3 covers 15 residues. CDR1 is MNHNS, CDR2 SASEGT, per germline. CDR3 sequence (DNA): TGTGCCAGCAGTTCAGGGACAGGGGGAGGGACTGAAGCTTTCTTT. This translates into CASSSGTGGGTEAFF.

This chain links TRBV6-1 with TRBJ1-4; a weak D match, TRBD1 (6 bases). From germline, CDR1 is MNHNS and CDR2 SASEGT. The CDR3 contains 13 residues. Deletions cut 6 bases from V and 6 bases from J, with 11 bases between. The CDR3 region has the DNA TGTGCCAGCAGAGAGGGGGGGGATGAAAAACTGTTTTTT. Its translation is CASREGGDEKLFF.

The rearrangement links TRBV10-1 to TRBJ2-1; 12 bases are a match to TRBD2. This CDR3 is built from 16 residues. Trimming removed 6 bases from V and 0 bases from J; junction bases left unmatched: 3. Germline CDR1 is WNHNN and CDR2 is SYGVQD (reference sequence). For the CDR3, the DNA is TGCGCCAGCAGCAGGACTAGCGGGACCTCCTACAATGAGCAGTTCTTC. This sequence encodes CASSRTSGTSYNEQFF.

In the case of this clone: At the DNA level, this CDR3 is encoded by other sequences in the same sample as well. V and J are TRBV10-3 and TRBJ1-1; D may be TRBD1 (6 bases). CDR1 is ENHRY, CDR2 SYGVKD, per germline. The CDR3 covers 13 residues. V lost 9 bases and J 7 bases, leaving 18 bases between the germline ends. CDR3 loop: CAIGDTKCSEAFF. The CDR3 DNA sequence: TGTGCCATTGGGGACACCAAATGCAGTGAAGCTTTCTTT.